This T cell receptor (beta chain) derives from a study of T cells after somatic rescue of genetic block. The V gene lost 0 bases and the J gene lost 2 bases, with 12 bases spanning the gap. This CDR3 is 15 amino acids long. CDR1 is GTSNPN and CDR2 is SVGIG in the germline V gene (reference sequence). Some clones are missing from TCRdb's copy, which holds only in-frame ones; the method was immunoSEQ multiplex PCR. Seen here are 68,000 or so clones, around 93% observed once, and the top ten hold 2.5% to 3.5%. This TCR came from a man in his forties or fifties. What was sequenced was peripheral blood mononuclear cells (PBMCs). The chain uses TRBV30 and TRBJ2-3, with D possibly being TRBD2 (5 bases). CDR3 bases: TGTGCCTGGAGTGTACGGGGAGAAATCACAGATACGCAGTATTTT. Translated: CAWSVRGEITDTQYF.